One T cell receptor beta chain is described in this entry. V was clipped by 6 bases and J by 3 bases, with 14 bases between them. Germline CDR1 reads SNHLY; CDR2 reads FYNNEI. The CDR3 covers 14 residues. The data were taken from a study of blood T cell repertoires in COVID-19. Study details: Acute and convalescent COVID-19 specimens originated in the United States, Italy and Spain. T cells, B-cell-depleted T cells, or PBMCs supplied cDNA or gDNA.

Original methodology: Estimates of nucleated cell counts were drawn from the amplification of reference gene primers. Sequencing was performed with immunoSEQ multiplex PCR; in TCRdb, only in-frame clones are kept and a portion is missing. V, J and clone size reflect that table, while D and trimming were determined from the DNA. Found here are some 200,000 clones, approximately 90% of them singletons; the top ten hold approximately 4.8%. This receptor was identified in a man aged 50 to 59 with acute or convalescent COVID-19. The chain combines TRBV2 with TRBJ1-2; D might be TRBD1 (5 bases). Sequenced input: peripheral blood. Written as DNA, the CDR3 is TGTGCCAGCAGACCTGGGGGAGGGCACTATGGCTACACCTTC. Amino acids: CASRPGGGHYGYTF.